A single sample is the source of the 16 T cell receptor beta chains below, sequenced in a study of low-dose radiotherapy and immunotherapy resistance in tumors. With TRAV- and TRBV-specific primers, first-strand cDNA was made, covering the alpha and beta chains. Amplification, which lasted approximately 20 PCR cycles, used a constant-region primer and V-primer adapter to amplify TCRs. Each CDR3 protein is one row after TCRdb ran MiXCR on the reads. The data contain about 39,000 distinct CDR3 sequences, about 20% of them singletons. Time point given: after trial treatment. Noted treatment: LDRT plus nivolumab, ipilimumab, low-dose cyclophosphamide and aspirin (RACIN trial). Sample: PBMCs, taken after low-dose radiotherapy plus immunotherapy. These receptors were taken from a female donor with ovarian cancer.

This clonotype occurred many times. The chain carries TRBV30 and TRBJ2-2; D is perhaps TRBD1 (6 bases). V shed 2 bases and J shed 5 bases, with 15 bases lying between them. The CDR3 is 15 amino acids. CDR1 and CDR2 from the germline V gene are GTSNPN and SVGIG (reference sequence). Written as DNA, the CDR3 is TGTGCCTGGAGTCCCCGTAAGAGGGGGACCGGGGAGCTGTTTTTT. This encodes CAWSPRKRGTGELFF.

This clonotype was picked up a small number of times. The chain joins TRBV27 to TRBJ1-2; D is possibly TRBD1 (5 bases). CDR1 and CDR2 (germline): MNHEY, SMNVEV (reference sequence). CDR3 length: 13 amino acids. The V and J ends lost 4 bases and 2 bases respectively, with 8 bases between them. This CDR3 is CASSSSGNYGYTF. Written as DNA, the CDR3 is TGTGCCAGCAGTTCCTCAGGGAACTATGGCTACACCTTC.

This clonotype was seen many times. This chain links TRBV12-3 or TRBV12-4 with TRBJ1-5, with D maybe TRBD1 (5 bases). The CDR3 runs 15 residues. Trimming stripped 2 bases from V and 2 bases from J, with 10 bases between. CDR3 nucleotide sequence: TGTGCCAGCAGTTTACTTGGGGGAGGCAATCAGCCCCAGCATTTT. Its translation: CASSLLGGGNQPQHF.

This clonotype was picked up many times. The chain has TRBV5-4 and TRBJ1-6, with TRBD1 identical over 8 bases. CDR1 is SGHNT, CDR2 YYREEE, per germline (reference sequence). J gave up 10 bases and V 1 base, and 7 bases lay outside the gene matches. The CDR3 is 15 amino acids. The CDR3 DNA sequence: TGTGCCAGCAGCTTGTCCGGGACAGGTGAATCACCCCTCCACTTT. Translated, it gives CASSLSGTGESPLHF.

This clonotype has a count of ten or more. In DNA, the CDR3 is TGCAGTGCCTACCCCCCACCCTTCTACAGCGGGAGGATCTCCTACAATGAGCAGTTCTTC. It is translated as CSAYPPPFYSGRISYNEQFF. The V call is TRBV20-1, the J call TRBJ2-1; 9 nucleotides agree with TRBD2. This CDR3 has 20 residues. Germline V gene data show CDR1 as DFQATT and CDR2 as SNEGSKA (reference sequence). The V gene end was trimmed by 6 bases and the J gene end by 0 bases; junction bases not matched to a gene: 21.

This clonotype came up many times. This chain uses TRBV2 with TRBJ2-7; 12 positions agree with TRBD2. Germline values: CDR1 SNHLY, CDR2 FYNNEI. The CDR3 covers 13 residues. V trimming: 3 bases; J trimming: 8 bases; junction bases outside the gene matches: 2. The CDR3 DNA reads TGTGCCAGCAGTGAGCTAGCGGGAGGGAAGCAGTACTTC. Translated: CASSELAGGKQYF.

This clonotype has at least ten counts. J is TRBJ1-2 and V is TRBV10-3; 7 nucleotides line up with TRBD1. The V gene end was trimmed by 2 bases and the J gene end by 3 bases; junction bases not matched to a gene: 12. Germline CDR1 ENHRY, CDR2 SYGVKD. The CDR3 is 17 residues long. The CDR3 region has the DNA TGTGCCATCAGTGAGACCCGGATGACAGGGATTGACTATGGCTACACCTTC. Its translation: CAISETRMTGIDYGYTF.

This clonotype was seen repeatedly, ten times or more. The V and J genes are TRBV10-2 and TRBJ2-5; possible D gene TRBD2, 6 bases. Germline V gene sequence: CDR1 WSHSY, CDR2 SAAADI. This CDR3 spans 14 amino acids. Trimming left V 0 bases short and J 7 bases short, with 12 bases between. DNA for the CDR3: TGCGCCAGCAGTGAGTCGAGTCAGGGAGGGACCCAGTACTTC. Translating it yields CASSESSQGGTQYF.

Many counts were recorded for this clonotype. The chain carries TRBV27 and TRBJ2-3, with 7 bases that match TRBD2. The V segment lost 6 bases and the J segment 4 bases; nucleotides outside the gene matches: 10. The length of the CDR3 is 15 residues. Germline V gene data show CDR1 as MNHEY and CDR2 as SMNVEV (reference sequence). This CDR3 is CASSLTSRPSDTQYF. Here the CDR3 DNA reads TGTGCCAGCAGCCTGACTAGCCGTCCATCAGATACGCAGTATTTT.

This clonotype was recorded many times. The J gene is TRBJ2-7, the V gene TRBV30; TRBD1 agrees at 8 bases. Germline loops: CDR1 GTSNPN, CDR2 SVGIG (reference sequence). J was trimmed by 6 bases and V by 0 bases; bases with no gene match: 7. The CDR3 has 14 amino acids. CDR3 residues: CAWSVGTGKGEQYF. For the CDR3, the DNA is TGTGCCTGGAGTGTGGGGACAGGCAAGGGCGAGCAGTACTTC. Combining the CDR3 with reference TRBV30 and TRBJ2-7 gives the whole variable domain SQTIHQWPATLVQPVGSPLSLECTVEGTSNPNLYWYRQAAGRGLQLLFYSVGIGQISSEVPQNLSASRPQDRQFILSSKKLLLSDSGFYLCAWSVGTGKGEQYFGPGTRLTVT.

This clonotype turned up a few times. CDR3 protein: CASSFRTTDTQYF. The CDR3 nucleotides are TGCGCCAGCAGCTTTCGGACCACAGATACGCAGTATTTT. The chain carries TRBV4-1 and TRBJ2-3; D is unclear. Germline CDR1 and CDR2: MGHRA and YSYEKL. With 5 bases removed from V and 2 bases from J, the gap between germline ends came to 8 bases. This CDR3 has 13 amino acids.

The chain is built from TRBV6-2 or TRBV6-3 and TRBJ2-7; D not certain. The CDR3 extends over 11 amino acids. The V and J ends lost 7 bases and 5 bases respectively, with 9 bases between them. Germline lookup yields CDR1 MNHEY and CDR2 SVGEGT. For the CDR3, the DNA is TGTGCCAGCACCGGATTTGACGAGCAGTACTTC. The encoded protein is CASTGFDEQYF.

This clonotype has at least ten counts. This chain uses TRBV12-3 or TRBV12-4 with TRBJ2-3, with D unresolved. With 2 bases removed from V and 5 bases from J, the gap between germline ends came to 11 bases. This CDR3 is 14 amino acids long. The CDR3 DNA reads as TGTGCCAGCAGTTTAATGGCCGGTGGAGATACGCAGTATTTT. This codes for CASSLMAGGDTQYF.

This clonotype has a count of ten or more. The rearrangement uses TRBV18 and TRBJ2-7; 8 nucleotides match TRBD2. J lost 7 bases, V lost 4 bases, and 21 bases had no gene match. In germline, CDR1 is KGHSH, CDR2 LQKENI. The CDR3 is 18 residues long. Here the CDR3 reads CASSRPPHQGSGMGEQYF. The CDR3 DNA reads TGTGCCAGCTCACGTCCCCCACACCAGGGTAGCGGGATGGGGGAGCAGTACTTC.

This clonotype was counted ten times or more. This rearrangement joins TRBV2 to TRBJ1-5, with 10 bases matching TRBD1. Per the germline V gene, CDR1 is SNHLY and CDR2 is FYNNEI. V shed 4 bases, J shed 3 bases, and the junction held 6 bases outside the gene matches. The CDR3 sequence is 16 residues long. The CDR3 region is CASSGGTGVYNQPQHF. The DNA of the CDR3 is TGTGCCAGCAGTGGGGGGACAGGGGTATACAATCAGCCCCAGCATTTT. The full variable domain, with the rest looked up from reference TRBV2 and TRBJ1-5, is EPEVTQTPSHQVTQMGQEVILRCVPISNHLYFYWYRQILGQKVEFLVSFYNNEISEKSEIFDDQFSVERPDGSNFTLKIRSTKLEDSAMYFCASSGGTGVYNQPQHFGDGTRLSIL.

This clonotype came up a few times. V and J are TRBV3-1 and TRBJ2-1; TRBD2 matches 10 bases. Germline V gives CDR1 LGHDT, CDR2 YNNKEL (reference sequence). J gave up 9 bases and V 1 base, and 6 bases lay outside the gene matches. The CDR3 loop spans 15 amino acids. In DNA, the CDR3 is TGTGCCAGCAGCCAAGGGGTTAGCGGGGGGCTTGAGCAGTTCTTC. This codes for CASSQGVSGGLEQFF.